This entry features one T cell receptor (beta chain) sequence. What it binds is unknown. The sample belongs to a study of cytomegalovirus exposure and HLA in healthy donors. Findings of the study overall: Among the CMV-associated chains, three were confirmed in vitro as specific for CMV antigens. HLA alleles were associated with 18,000 or so TCR beta sequences in a later analysis at 0.05 false discovery rate. Researchers left out some V segments, among them TRBV6-2 and TRBV6-3, as indistinguishable.

Trimming left V 5 bases short and J 3 bases short, with 13 bases between. The CDR3 loop spans 15 amino acids. Germline CDR1 and CDR2: LGHNT and FRNRAP. PCR used 60 Vbeta primers and 13 Jbeta primers. Libraries were prepared by immunoSEQ multiplex PCR; TCRdb keeps only in-frame clonotypes and omits some of them. Across approximately 110,000 clones, the top ten clones capture about 0.58% of the sample. The V call is TRBV12-5, the J call TRBJ2-2; possible D gene TRBD1, 7 bases. What was sequenced was PBMCs. The TCR was taken from a man aged 50 or older in good health and CMV-seronegative. CDR3 sequence reads: CASGPARGDTGELFF. The DNA for the CDR3 is TGTGCTAGTGGTCCCGCCAGGGGGGACACCGGGGAGCTGTTTTTT.